One and the same sample provided the 13 T cell receptor beta chains below, sequenced in a study of T cell clonotyping in hematopoietic cell transplantation. Here immunoSEQ multiplex PCR was the method, and the copy in TCRdb shows in-frame clones only, minus some. Among a few thousand clones listed, 15% to 20% were seen once. Material: PBMCs, obtained 180 days after allogeneic stem cell transplant. These TCRs come from a young adult male patient who had an allogeneic stem cell transplant, so the T cells may come from the graft donor. Some clones in this sample may be carry-over from other donors' samples.

J is TRBJ1-5 and V is TRBV30; D gene uncertain. V was shortened by 0 bases and J by 3 bases, with 12 bases between the two germline ends. Germline V gene data show CDR1 as GTSNPN and CDR2 as SVGIG (reference sequence). The CDR3 covers 15 residues. The CDR3 sequence: CAWSVSTDYNQPQHF. DNA for the CDR3: TGTGCCTGGAGTGTATCTACAGACTACAATCAGCCCCAGCATTTT.

This clone showed up just a few times. The rearrangement uses TRBV30 and TRBJ2-7; D is possibly TRBD2 (5 bases). Looked up from germline, CDR1 is GTSNPN and CDR2 is SVGIG (reference sequence). V lost 1 base, J lost 3 bases, and 7 bases lay in between. This CDR3 contains 12 residues. The CDR3 DNA reads TGTGCCTGGAGTGCGGGGTTCTACGAGCAGTACTTC. This sequence encodes CAWSAGFYEQYF. The whole variable domain, filled in from reference TRBV30 and TRBJ2-7, reads SQTIHQWPATLVQPVGSPLSLECTVEGTSNPNLYWYRQAAGRGLQLLFYSVGIGQISSEVPQNLSASRPQDRQFILSSKKLLLSDSGFYLCAWSAGFYEQYFGPGTRLTVT.

This clone was seen only a few times. The chain uses TRBV6-1 and TRBJ2-7; 10 nucleotides agree with TRBD2. Germline CDR1 MNHNS, CDR2 SASEGT. The CDR3 length is 15 residues. With 1 base clipped from V and 4 bases from J, the junction kept 4 bases outside the gene matches. CDR3 sequence reads: CASSEVSAGGYEQYF. For the CDR3, the DNA is TGTGCCAGCAGTGAAGTATCAGCGGGAGGGTACGAGCAGTACTTC.

The chain couples TRBV30 to TRBJ2-3, with 8 bases matching TRBD1. Germline V CDR1 and CDR2: GTSNPN, SVGIG (reference sequence). V was clipped by 1 base and J by 3 bases; unmatched bases: 6. The CDR3 is 15 residues long. The CDR3 sequence is CAWSADGTGTDTQYF. The CDR3 nucleotides are TGTGCCTGGAGTGCCGACGGGACAGGTACAGATACGCAGTATTTT.

The chain has TRBV19 and TRBJ2-3; no clear D. The CDR3 contains 13 residues. The germline gives CDR1 LNHDA, CDR2 SQIVND (reference sequence). Trimming removed 5 bases at V and 8 bases at J, with 14 bases between. This CDR3 is CASSQDPTATQYF. The DNA of the CDR3 is TGTGCCAGTAGTCAGGACCCCACCGCTACGCAGTATTTT.

This clone was seen a few times. DNA for the CDR3: TGCGCCAGCAGCTTGCGGGATGGGAACTATGGCTACACCTTC. It yields the protein CASSLRDGNYGYTF. This sequence joins TRBV5-1 and TRBJ1-2; no clear D gene. The germline V and J ends were trimmed by 1 base and 2 bases, with 9 bases remaining between them. This CDR3 has 14 residues. Germline V CDR1 and CDR2: SGHRS, YFSETQ.

The chain employs TRBV30 and TRBJ2-1, with TRBD1 as a possible D gene (6 bases). CDR3 length: 15 amino acids. The V gene's germline CDR1 is GTSNPN and CDR2 SVGIG (reference sequence). V dropped 5 bases and J dropped 2 bases, with 16 bases sitting between them. CDR3 sequence reads: CAWASRGWAYNEQFF. Here the CDR3 DNA reads TGTGCCTGGGCCAGCAGGGGTTGGGCCTACAATGAGCAGTTCTTC. Full variable domain (missing parts from reference TRBV30 and TRBJ2-1): SQTIHQWPATLVQPVGSPLSLECTVEGTSNPNLYWYRQAAGRGLQLLFYSVGIGQISSEVPQNLSASRPQDRQFILSSKKLLLSDSGFYLCAWASRGWAYNEQFFGPGTRLTVL.

The chain carries TRBV25-1 and TRBJ2-5; D unresolved. CDR3 length equals 12 residues. Germline CDR1 and CDR2: MGHDK and SYGVNS. V was shortened by 6 bases and J by 0 bases, with 5 bases between the two germline ends. CDR3 DNA sequence: TGTGCCAGCAGCCCCTACCAAGAGACCCAGTACTTC. It codes for CASSPYQETQYF.

This chain uses TRBV30 with TRBJ2-2; D gene ambiguous. From germline, CDR1 is GTSNPN and CDR2 SVGIG (reference sequence). The CDR3 runs to 14 residues. Trimming stripped 2 bases from V and 2 bases from J, with 9 bases between. Written as DNA, the CDR3 is TGTGCCTGGAGTCCCTGGCACAACACCGGGGAGCTGTTTTTT. Translating it yields CAWSPWHNTGELFF.

By its share, this clone is medium-sized (0.01 to 0.1%). The V gene is TRBV30, the J gene TRBJ1-2; tentatively, D is TRBD1 (5 bases). Trimming pared 0 bases from V and 3 bases from J, leaving 8 bases between. Germline loops: CDR1 GTSNPN, CDR2 SVGIG (reference sequence). This CDR3 has 13 amino acids. CDR3: CAWSVRGDYGYTF. CDR3 bases: TGTGCCTGGAGTGTACGGGGGGACTATGGCTACACCTTC.

There are a few counts of this clone. The genes are TRBV7-2 and TRBJ2-7, with D perhaps TRBD2 (6 bases). The V gene lost 0 bases and the J gene lost 9 bases, with 9 bases spanning the gap. The germline V gene encodes CDR1 SGHTA and CDR2 FQGNSA. The CDR3 extends over 12 amino acids. The CDR3 DNA follows: TGTGCCAGCAGCTTAGCGTGGGGAGGGCAGTACTTC. Translation gives CASSLAWGGQYF.

V is TRBV30 and J is TRBJ1-2; the D gene is possibly TRBD1 (5 bases). The CDR3 totals 13 residues. V was shortened by 5 bases and J by 7 bases, with 17 bases between the two germline ends. Germline loops: CDR1 GTSNPN, CDR2 SVGIG (reference sequence). The chain's CDR3 is CAWYHWRGGGYTF. For the CDR3, the DNA is TGTGCCTGGTACCACTGGCGGGGGGGTGGCTACACCTTC. The full variable domain, completed using reference TRBV30 and TRBJ1-2, is SQTIHQWPATLVQPVGSPLSLECTVEGTSNPNLYWYRQAAGRGLQLLFYSVGIGQISSEVPQNLSASRPQDRQFILSSKKLLLSDSGFYLCAWYHWRGGGYTFGSGTRLTVV.

V gene TRBV4-3 combines with J gene TRBJ2-7; TRBD1 agrees at 7 bases. Germline V lookup: CDR1 LGHNA, CDR2 YSLEER. The CDR3 is 13 amino acids. The J segment lost 6 bases and the V segment lost 2 bases, leaving 4 bases of the junction unmatched. In DNA form, the CDR3 reads TGCGCCAGCAGCCAACGGACAGGTCGCGAGCAGTACTTC. This encodes CASSQRTGREQYF.